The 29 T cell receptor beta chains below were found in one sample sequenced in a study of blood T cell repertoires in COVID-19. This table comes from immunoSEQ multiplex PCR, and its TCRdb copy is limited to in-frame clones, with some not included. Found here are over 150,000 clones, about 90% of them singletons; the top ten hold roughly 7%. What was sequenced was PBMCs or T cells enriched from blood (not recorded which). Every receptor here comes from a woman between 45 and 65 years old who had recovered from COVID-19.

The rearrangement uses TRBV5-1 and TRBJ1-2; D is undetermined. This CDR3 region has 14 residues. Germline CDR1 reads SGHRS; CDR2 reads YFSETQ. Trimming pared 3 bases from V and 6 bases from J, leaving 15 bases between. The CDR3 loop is CASSSGPPNNGYTF. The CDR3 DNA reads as TGCGCCAGCAGCTCGGGTCCTCCAAACAATGGCTACACCTTC.

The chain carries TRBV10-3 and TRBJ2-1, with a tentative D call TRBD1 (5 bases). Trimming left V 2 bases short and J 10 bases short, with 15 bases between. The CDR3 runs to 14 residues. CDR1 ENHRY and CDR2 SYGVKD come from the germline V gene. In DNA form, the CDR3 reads TGTGCCATCAGTGAGATCGAACAGGCCGGAGAGCAGTTCTTC. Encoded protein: CAISEIEQAGEQFF.

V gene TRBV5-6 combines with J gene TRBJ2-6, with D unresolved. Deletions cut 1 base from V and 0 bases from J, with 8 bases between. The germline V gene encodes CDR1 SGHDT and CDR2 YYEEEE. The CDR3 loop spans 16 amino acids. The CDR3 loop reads CASSLSSSSGANVLTF. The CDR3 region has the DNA TGTGCCAGCAGCTTGTCTTCCAGCTCTGGGGCCAACGTCCTGACTTTC. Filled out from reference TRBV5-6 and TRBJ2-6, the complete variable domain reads DAGVTQSPTHLIKTRGQQVTLRCSPKSGHDTVSWYQQALGQGPQFIFQYYEEEERQRGNFPDRFSGHQFPNYSSELNVNALLLGDSALYLCASSLSSSSGANVLTFGAGSRLTVL.

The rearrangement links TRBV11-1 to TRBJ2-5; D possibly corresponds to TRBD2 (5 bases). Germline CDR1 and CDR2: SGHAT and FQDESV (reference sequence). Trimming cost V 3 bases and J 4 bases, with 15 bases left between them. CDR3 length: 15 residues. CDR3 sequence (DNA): TGTGCCAGCAGCTTGAGAGCCACTAGTTCAGAGACCCAGTACTTC. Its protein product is CASSLRATSSETQYF.

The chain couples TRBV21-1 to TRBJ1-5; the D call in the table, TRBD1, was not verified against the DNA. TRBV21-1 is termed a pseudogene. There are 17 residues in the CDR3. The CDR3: CAGWWDRRWPSNQPQHF. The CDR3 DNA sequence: TGTGCCGGCTGGTGGGACAGGAGATGGCCTTCCAATCAGCCCCAGCATTTT.

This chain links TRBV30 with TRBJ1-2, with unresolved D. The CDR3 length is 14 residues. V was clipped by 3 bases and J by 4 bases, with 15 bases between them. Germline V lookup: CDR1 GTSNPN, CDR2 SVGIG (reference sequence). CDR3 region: CAWRPPLSGYGYTF. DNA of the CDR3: TGTGCCTGGAGGCCCCCGCTCAGCGGCTATGGCTACACCTTC.

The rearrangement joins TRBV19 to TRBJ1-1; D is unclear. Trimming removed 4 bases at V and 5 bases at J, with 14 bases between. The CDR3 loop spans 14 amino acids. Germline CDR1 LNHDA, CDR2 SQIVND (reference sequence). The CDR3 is CASSSRGSNTEAFF. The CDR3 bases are TGTGCCAGTAGTAGTCGAGGGAGCAATACTGAAGCTTTCTTT.

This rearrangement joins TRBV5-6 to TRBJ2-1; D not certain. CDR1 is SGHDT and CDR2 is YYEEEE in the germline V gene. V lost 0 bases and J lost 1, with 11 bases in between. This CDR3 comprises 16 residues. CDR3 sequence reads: CASSLAYEKSYNEQFF. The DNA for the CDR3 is TGTGCCAGCAGCTTGGCCTACGAGAAGTCCTACAATGAGCAGTTCTTC.

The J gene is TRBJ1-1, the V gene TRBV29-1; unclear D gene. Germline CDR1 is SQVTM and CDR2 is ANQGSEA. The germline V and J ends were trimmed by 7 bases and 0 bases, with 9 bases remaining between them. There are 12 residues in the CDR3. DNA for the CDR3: TGCAGCGGATACAGCATGAACACTGAAGCTTTCTTT. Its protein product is CSGYSMNTEAFF.

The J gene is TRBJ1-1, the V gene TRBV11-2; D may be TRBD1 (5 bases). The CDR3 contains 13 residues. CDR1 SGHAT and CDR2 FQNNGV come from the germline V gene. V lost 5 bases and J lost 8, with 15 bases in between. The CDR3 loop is CASSLNGRVEAFF. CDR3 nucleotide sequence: TGTGCCAGCAGCCTAAACGGCAGGGTGGAAGCTTTCTTT.

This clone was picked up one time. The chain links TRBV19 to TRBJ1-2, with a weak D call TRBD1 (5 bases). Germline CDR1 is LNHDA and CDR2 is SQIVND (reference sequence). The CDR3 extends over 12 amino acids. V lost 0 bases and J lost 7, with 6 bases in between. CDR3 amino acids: CASSIDRAGYTF. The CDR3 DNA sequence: TGTGCCAGTAGTATAGACAGGGCTGGCTACACCTTC. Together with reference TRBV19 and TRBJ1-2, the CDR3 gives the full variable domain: DGGITQSPKYLFRKEGQNVTLSCEQNLNHDAMYWYRQDPGQGLRLIYYSQIVNDFQKGDIAEGYSVSREKKESFPLTVTSAQKNPTAFYLCASSIDRAGYTFGSGTRLTVV.

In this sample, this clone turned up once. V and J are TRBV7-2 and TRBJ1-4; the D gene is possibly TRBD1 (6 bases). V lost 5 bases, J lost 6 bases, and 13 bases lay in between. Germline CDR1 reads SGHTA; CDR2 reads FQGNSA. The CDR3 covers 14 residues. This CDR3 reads CASSLSGQYEKLFF. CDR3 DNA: TGTGCCAGCAGCCTCAGCGGACAGTATGAAAAACTGTTTTTT. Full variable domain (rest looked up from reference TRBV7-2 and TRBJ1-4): GAGVSQSPSNKVTEKGKDVELRCDPISGHTALYWYRQSLGQGLEFLIYFQGNSAPDKSGLPSDRFSAERTGGSVSTLTIQRTQQEDSAVYLCASSLSGQYEKLFFGSGTQLSVL.

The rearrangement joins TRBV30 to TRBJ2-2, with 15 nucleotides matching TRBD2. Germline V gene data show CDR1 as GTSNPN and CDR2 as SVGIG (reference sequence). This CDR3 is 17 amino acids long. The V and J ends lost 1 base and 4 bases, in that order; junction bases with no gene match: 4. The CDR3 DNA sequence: TGTGCCTGGAGTGGGACTAGCGGGAGGGATAGCACCGGGGAGCTGTTTTTT. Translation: CAWSGTSGRDSTGELFF.

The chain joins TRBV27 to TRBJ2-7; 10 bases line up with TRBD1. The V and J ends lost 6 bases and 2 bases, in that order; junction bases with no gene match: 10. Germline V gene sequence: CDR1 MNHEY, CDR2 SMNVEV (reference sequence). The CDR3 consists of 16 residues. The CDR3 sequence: CASSPLPGQGTYEQYF. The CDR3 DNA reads TGTGCCAGCAGCCCCTTACCGGGACAGGGGACCTACGAGCAGTACTTC.

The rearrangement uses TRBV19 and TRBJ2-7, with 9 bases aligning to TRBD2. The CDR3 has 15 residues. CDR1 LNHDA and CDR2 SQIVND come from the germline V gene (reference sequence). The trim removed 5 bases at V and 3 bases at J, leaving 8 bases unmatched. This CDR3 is CASSETSGKVYEQYF. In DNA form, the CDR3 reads TGTGCCAGTAGTGAGACTAGCGGAAAAGTCTACGAGCAGTACTTC.

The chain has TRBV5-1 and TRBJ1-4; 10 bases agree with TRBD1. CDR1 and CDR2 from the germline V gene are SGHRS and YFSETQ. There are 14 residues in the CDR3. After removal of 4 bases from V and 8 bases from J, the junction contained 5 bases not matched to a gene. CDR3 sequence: CASSAPGQGEKLFF. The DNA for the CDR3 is TGCGCCAGCAGCGCCCCGGGACAGGGGGAAAAACTGTTTTTT.

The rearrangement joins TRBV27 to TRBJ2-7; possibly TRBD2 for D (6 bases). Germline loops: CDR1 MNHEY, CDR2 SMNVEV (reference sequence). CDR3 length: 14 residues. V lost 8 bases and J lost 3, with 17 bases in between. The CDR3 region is CASHGAGLYYEQYF. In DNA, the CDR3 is TGTGCCAGCCACGGAGCGGGCCTCTACTACGAGCAGTACTTC.

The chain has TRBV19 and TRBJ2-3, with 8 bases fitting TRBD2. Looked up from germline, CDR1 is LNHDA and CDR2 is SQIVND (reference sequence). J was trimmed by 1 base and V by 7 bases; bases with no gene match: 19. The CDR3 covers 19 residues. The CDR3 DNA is TGTGCCAGTATGTCCTTAGTCCCGGGAGGGCCGGGGGGCACAGATACGCAGTATTTT. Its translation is CASMSLVPGGPGGTDTQYF.

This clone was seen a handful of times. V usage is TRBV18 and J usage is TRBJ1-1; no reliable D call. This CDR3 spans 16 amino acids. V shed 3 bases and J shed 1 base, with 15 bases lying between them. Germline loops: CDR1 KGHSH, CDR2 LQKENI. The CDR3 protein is CASSPWAGIENTEAFF. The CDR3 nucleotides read TGTGCCAGCTCACCGTGGGCAGGCATAGAGAACACTGAAGCTTTCTTT.

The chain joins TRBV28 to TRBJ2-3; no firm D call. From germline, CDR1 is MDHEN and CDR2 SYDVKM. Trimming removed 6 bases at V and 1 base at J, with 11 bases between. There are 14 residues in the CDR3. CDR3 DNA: TGTGCCAGCAGCCCCTCCGTTCGCACAGATACGCAGTATTTT. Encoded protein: CASSPSVRTDTQYF. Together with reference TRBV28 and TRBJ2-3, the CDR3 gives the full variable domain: DVKVTQSSRYLVKRTGEKVFLECVQDMDHENMFWYRQDPGLGLRLIYFSYDVKMKEKGDIPEGYSVSREKKERFSLILESASTNQTSMYLCASSPSVRTDTQYFGPGTRLTVL.

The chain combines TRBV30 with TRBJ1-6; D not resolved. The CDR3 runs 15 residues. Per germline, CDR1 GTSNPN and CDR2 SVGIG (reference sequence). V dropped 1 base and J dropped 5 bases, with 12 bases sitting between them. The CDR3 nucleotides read TGTGCCTGGAGTGCCCGGACTGCAAATAATTCACCCCTCCACTTT. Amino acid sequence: CAWSARTANNSPLHF. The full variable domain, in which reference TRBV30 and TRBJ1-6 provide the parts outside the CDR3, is SQTIHQWPATLVQPVGSPLSLECTVEGTSNPNLYWYRQAAGRGLQLLFYSVGIGQISSEVPQNLSASRPQDRQFILSSKKLLLSDSGFYLCAWSARTANNSPLHFGNGTRLTVT.

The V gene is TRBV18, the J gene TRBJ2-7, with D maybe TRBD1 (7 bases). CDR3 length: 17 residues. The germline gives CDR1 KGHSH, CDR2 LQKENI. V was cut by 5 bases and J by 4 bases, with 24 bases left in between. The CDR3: CASSSSGLRAGGYEQYF. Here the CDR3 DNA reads TGTGCCAGCTCATCGTCCGGATTACGGGCAGGGGGGTACGAGCAGTACTTC.

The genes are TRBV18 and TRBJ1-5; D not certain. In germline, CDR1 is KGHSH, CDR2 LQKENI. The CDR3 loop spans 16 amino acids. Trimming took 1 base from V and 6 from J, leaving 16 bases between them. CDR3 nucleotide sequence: TGTGCCAGCTCACCACACGCCCCCGAAACGGGTCAGCCCCAGCATTTT. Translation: CASSPHAPETGQPQHF.

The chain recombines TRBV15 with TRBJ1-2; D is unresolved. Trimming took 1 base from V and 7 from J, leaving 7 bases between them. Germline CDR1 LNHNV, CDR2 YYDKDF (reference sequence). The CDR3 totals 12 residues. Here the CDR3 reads CATSRGGSGYTF. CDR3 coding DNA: TGTGCCACCAGCAGAGGTGGGAGTGGCTACACCTTC.

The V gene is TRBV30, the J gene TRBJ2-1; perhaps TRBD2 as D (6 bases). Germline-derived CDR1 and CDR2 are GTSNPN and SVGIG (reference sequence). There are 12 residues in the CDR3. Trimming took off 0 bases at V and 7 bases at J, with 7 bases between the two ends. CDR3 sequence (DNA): TGTGCCTGGAGTGTACGGGGGAATGAGCAGTTCTTC. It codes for CAWSVRGNEQFF.

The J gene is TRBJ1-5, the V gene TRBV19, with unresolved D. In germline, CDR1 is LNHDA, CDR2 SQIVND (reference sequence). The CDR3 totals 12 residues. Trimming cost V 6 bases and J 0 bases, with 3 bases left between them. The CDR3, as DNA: TGTGCCAGTAGATATAGCAATCAGCCCCAGCATTTT. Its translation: CASRYSNQPQHF.

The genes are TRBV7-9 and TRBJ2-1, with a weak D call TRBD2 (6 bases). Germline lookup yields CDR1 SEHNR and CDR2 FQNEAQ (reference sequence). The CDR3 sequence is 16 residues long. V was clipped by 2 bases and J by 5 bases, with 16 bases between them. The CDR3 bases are TGTGCCAGCAGCTTAAGGGTAATAGCGGAGCACAATGAGCAGTTCTTC. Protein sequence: CASSLRVIAEHNEQFF.

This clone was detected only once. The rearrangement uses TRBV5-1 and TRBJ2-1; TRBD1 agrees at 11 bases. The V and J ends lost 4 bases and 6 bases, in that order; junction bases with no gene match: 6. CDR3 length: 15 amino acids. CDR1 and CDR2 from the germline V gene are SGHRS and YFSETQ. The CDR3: CASSHGTGGFNEQFF. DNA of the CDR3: TGCGCCAGCAGCCACGGGACAGGGGGTTTCAATGAGCAGTTCTTC.

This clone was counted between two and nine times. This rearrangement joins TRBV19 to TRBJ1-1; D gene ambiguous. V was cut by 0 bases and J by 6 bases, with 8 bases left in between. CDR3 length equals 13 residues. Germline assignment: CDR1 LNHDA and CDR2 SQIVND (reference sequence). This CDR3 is CASSIDSEAEAFF. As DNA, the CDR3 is TGTGCCAGTAGTATAGACTCCGAGGCTGAAGCTTTCTTT.